Listed below are T cell receptor beta chains from one sample, sequenced in a study of T cell responses to AZD1222 COVID-19 vaccine. The assay was immunoSEQ multiplex PCR, and TCRdb's table has in-frame clones only and misses some. This table has 150,000 or so clones, approximately 90% appearing once. Sequencing used peripheral blood, obtained 28 days after the second AZD1222 dose. The receptor source for this set is an adult who received the AZD1222 COVID-19 vaccine. CDR3s include the opening cysteine and the closing phenylalanine or tryptophan. The order of the fields is D gene, clone size, J gene, V gene, CDR3 protein, CDR3 DNA. A D gene is named only where the DNA matches it firmly. The size entry is marked missing in some rows and otherwise reads once, few, many or a size class.

D: TRBD2
size: -
J: TRBJ2-3
V: TRBV7-2
CDR3: CASSLFASGSSTDTQYF
DNA: TGTGCCAGCAGCTTATTCGCTAGCGGGAGCTCTACAGATACGCAGTATTTT

D: TRBD2
size: -
J: TRBJ2-1
V: TRBV19
CDR3: CASSIDLGTSANGNEQFF
DNA: TGTGCCAGTAGTATAGATCTAGGGACTAGCGCCAATGGGAATGAGCAGTTCTTC

D: -
size: -
J: TRBJ1-2
V: TRBV25-1
CDR3: CASSEVGRGPYGYTF
DNA: TGTGCCAGCAGTGAGGTGGGCAGGGGTCCCTATGGCTACACCTTC

D: TRBD2
size: once
J: TRBJ2-7
V: TRBV15
CDR3: CATSTGLAGIEQYF
DNA: TGTGCCACCAGCACAGGACTAGCGGGAATCGAGCAGTACTTC

D: -
size: -
J: TRBJ2-7
V: TRBV6-5
CDR3: CASSYSIAAGQYF
DNA: TGTGCCAGCAGTTACTCGATTGCCGCAGGGCAGTACTTC

D: -
size: -
J: TRBJ1-2
V: TRBV12-5
CDR3: CASGMDSNYGYTF
DNA: TGTGCTAGTGGCATGGACAGCAACTATGGCTACACCTTC

D: -
size: -
J: TRBJ2-7
V: TRBV5-1
CDR3: CASSWEAEQYF
DNA: TGCGCCAGCAGCTGGGAGGCCGAGCAGTACTTC

D: -
size: -
J: TRBJ1-6
V: TRBV2
CDR3: CASTAQNSPLHF
DNA: TGTGCCAGCACTGCACAAAATTCACCCCTCCACTTT

D: -
size: -
J: TRBJ2-3
V: TRBV20-1
CDR3: CSARPTDTQYF
DNA: TGCAGTGCTAGGCCTACAGATACGCAGTATTTT

D: -
size: few
J: TRBJ1-2
V: TRBV19
CDR3: CASSTASSGYTF
DNA: TGTGCCAGTAGTACAGCCTCGAGTGGCTACACCTTC

D: -
size: -
J: TRBJ2-1
V: TRBV7-2
CDR3: CASSMTNEQFF
DNA: TGTGCCAGCAGCATGACCAATGAGCAGTTCTTC

D: TRBD1
size: -
J: TRBJ1-2
V: TRBV6-5
CDR3: CASSSGTGYNYGYTF
DNA: TGTGCCAGCAGCTCCGGGACAGGGTATAACTATGGCTACACCTTC

D: -
size: -
J: TRBJ1-1
V: TRBV19
CDR3: CASSIGLQAGATEAFF
DNA: TGTGCCAGTAGTATAGGGCTTCAAGCCGGGGCCACTGAAGCTTTCTTT

D: -
size: -
J: TRBJ1-4
V: TRBV7-9
CDR3: CASSLRQEEKLFF
DNA: TGTGCCAGCAGCTTACGGCAGGAAGAAAAACTGTTTTTT

D: TRBD2
size: -
J: TRBJ2-7
V: TRBV19
CDR3: CASSRLTSGAGSYEQYF
DNA: TGTGCCAGTAGCCGGTTGACTAGCGGGGCCGGCTCCTACGAGCAGTACTTC

D: -
size: -
J: TRBJ1-2
V: TRBV7-9
CDR3: CASSLAGALGYGYTF
DNA: TGTGCCAGCAGCTTGGCAGGAGCCCTCGGCTATGGCTACACCTTC